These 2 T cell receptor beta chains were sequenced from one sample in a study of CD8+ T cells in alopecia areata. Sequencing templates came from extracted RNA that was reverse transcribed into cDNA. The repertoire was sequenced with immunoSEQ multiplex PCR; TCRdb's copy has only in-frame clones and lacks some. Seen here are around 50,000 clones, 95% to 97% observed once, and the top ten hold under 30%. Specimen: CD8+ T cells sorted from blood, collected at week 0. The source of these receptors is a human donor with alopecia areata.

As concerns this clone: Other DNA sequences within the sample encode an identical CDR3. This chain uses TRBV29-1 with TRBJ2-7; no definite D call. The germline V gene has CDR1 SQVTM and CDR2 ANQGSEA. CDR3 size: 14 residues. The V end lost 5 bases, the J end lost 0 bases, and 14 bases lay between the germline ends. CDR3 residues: CSVFSTASSYEQYF. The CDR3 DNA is TGCAGCGTTTTTTCAACAGCTAGCTCCTACGAGCAGTACTTC.

Written as DNA, the CDR3 is TGCGCCAGCAGCCAGGATCCCCTAACGGGGCCCCAGCATTTT. Its translation: CASSQDPLTGPQHF. The chain is built from TRBV4-1 and TRBJ1-5; D not certain. With 3 bases removed from V and 9 bases from J, the gap between germline ends came to 15 bases. The CDR3 is 14 amino acids. Germline V lookup: CDR1 MGHRA, CDR2 YSYEKL.